The 10 T cell receptor beta chains below come from one sample, sequenced in a study of regulatory T cells in long-lasting Graves disease. Time point indicated: newly diagnosed GD, antithyroid drugs for less than 3 months. There was RNA extracted from PBMCs, and the TCR library was made from it. With iRepertoire HTBI primers and Arm-PCR of CDR3 regions, TCR beta libraries were built. TCRdb processed the multiplex PCR reads anew with MiXCR; each CDR3 protein has one entry. The sample has around 470,000 distinct CDR3 sequences, about 14% seen once. The sample also formed part of further work on T cells in Graves' hyperthyroidism and ophthalmopathy.

The source material was peripheral blood mononuclear cells (PBMCs), sampled at new diagnosis, from a patient treated with antithyroid drugs. All receptors derive from a woman aged 45-59 years with Graves disease.

This clonotype was counted many times. This rearrangement joins TRBV11-1 to TRBJ2-2, with D perhaps TRBD2 (7 bases). This CDR3 spans 16 amino acids. CDR1 is SGHAT, CDR2 FQDESV, per germline (reference sequence). V was pared by 4 bases and J by 0 bases, with 12 bases between. Here the CDR3 reads CASSWGGHANTGELFF. In DNA form, the CDR3 reads TGTGCCAGCAGCTGGGGGGGGCACGCGAACACCGGGGAGCTGTTTTTT.

This clonotype has more than one count but fewer than ten. V is TRBV7-9 and J is TRBJ2-3, with 8 bases lining up with TRBD2. V was pared by 1 base and J by 6 bases, with 21 bases of the junction left unmatched. CDR1 and CDR2 from the germline V gene are SEHNR and FQNEAQ (reference sequence). The CDR3 loop spans 20 amino acids. CDR3 bases: TGTGCCAGCAGCTTAGGCCCCGGGAAGAGTGAAGCGGGAGAGGAGGATACGCAGTATTTT. It yields the protein CASSLGPGKSEAGEEDTQYF.

This rearrangement joins TRBV7-2 to TRBJ1-4, with D unclear. Germline CDR1 and CDR2: SGHTA and FQGNSA. The CDR3 loop spans 12 amino acids. With 4 bases removed from V and 11 bases from J, the gap between germline ends came to 11 bases. This CDR3 is CASSSAFRKLFF. The CDR3 coding sequence is TGTGCCAGCAGCTCTGCATTTAGGAAACTGTTTTTT.

This chain joins TRBV7-2 and TRBJ2-7; a possible D gene is TRBD1 (6 bases). V lost 7 bases, J lost 3 bases, and 16 bases lay in between. The CDR3 has 14 residues. Germline CDR1 reads SGHTA; CDR2 reads FQGNSA. The CDR3 loop is CASTLGDTNYEQYF. In DNA form, the CDR3 reads TGTGCCAGCACCCTCGGGGACACTAACTACGAGCAGTACTTC.

This clonotype was found many times. V usage is TRBV2 and J usage is TRBJ1-1; D remains ambiguous. CDR1 is SNHLY and CDR2 is FYNNEI in the germline V gene. The CDR3 covers 12 residues. With 6 bases removed from V and 4 bases from J, the gap between germline ends came to 9 bases. The CDR3 is CASRPEGTEAFF. DNA for the CDR3: TGTGCCAGCAGACCCGAGGGCACTGAAGCTTTCTTT.

Turning to this clonotype: One base separates it from a far larger clone, so it is likely a read error. The rearrangement joins TRBV28 to TRBJ2-7; 9 nucleotides match TRBD1. CDR1 is MDHEN and CDR2 is SYDVKM in the germline V gene. The CDR3 runs 15 residues. This chain's CDR3 is CASNLGTGTGYEQYF. The CDR3 DNA reads as TGTGCCAGCAATTTAGGGACAGGGACTGGCTACGAGCAGTACTTC.

This clonotype was picked up many times. The chain employs TRBV30 and TRBJ1-1, with 8 bases aligning to TRBD1. Germline lookup yields CDR1 GTSNPN and CDR2 SVGIG (reference sequence). The CDR3 is 12 residues long. V trimming: 6 bases; J trimming: 10 bases; junction bases outside the gene matches: 10. The CDR3 here is CACTSGGPGAFF. In DNA form, the CDR3 reads TGTGCCTGCACATCAGGGGGCCCAGGAGCTTTCTTT.

In its sample, this clonotype was seen once. A far larger clone is one base from this, pointing to a likely read error. The chain uses TRBV10-3 and TRBJ2-7; the match to TRBD2 covers 11 bases. The junction had 16 bases not matched to a gene; V was cut back by 2 bases and J by 7 bases. There are 18 residues in the CDR3. Germline loops: CDR1 ENHRY, CDR2 SYGVKD. The DNA of the CDR3 is TGTGCCATCAGTGAGGGAGTAGCGGGAGGGCCCTCCTACAATGAGCAGTACTTC. It specifies CAISEGVAGGPSYNEQYF.

This rearrangement joins TRBV7-3 to TRBJ2-1; 15 bases are shared with TRBD2. This CDR3 has 17 amino acids. With V trimmed by 4 bases and J by 7 bases, 8 bases remained unmatched. Germline CDR1 reads SGHTA; CDR2 reads FQGTGA. The CDR3 coding sequence is TGTGCCAGCAGCTCCTCCGGGACTAGCGGGAGGCCGAATGAGCAGTTCTTC. This gives the protein CASSSSGTSGRPNEQFF.

The CDR3 loop reads CASSFGSDPSYNEQYF. The CDR3 DNA reads TGTGCCAGCAGCTTTGGTAGCGATCCCTCCTACAATGAGCAGTACTTC. This rearrangement joins TRBV5-4 to TRBJ2-7, with a weak D call TRBD2 (5 bases). Between the trimmed V and J ends, which lost 2 bases and 7 bases, there was a span of 22 bases. The length of the CDR3 is 16 residues. CDR1 is SGHNT and CDR2 is YYREEE in the germline V gene (reference sequence).